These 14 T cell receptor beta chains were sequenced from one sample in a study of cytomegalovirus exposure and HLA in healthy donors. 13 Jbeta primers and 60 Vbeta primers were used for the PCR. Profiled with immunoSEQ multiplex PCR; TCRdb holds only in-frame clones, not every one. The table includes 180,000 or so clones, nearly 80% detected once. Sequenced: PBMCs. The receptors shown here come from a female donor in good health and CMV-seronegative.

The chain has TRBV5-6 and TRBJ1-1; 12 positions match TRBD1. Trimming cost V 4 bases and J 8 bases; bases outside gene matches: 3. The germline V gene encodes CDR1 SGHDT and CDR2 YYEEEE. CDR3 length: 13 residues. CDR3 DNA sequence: TGTGCCAGCAGCAGGGGACAGGGGGCCGAAGCTTTCTTT. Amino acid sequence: CASSRGQGAEAFF.

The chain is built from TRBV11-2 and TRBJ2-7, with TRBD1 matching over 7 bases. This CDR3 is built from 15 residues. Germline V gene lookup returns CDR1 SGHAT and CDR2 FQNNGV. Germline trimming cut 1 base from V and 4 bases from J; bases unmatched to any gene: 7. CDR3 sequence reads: CASSLVLDRRYEQYF. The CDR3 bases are TGTGCCAGCAGCTTAGTACTGGACAGGAGGTACGAGCAGTACTTC.

CDR3: CASSLGVRGGTYEQYF. The CDR3 DNA reads TGTGCCAGCAGCTTAGGGGTGAGGGGGGGTACCTACGAGCAGTACTTC. V gene TRBV7-6 combines with J gene TRBJ2-7; D may be TRBD2 (7 bases). The ends were cut back, 1 base at V and 2 bases at J, with 15 bases in the middle. The CDR3 loop spans 16 amino acids. Germline-derived CDR1 and CDR2 are SGHVS and FNYEAQ.

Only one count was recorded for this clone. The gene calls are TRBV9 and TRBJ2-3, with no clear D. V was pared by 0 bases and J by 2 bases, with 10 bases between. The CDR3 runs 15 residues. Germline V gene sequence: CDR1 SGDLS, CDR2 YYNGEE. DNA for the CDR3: TGTGCCAGCAGCGTAGGTGGGCACCCCACAGATACGCAGTATTTT. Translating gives CASSVGGHPTDTQYF.

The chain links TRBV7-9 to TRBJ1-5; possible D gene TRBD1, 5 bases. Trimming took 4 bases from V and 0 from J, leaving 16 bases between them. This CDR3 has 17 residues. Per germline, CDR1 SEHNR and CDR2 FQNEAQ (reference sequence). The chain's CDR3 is CASSSGGVWDSNQPQHF. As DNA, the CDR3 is TGTGCCAGCAGCTCAGGAGGGGTTTGGGATAGCAATCAGCCCCAGCATTTT.

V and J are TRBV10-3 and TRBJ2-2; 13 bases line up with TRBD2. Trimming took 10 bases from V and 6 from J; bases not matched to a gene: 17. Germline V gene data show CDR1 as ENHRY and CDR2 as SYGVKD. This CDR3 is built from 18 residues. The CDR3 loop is CATQTGTSGARIPGELFF. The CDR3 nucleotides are TGTGCCACCCAAACCGGGACTAGCGGGGCTAGGATTCCCGGGGAGCTGTTTTTT.

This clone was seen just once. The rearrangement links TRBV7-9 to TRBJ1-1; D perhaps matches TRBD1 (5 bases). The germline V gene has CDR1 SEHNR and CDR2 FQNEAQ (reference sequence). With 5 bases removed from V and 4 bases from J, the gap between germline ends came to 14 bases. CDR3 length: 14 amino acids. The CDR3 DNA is TGTGCCAGCAGCGATGGGGGGGGTCGCACTGAAGCTTTCTTT. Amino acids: CASSDGGGRTEAFF.

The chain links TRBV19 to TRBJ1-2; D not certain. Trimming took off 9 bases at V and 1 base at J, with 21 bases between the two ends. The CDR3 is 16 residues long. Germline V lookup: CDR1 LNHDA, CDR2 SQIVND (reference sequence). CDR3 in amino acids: CASHTAAGLINYGYTF. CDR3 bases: TGTGCCAGCCATACCGCCGCCGGACTGATTAACTATGGCTACACCTTC.

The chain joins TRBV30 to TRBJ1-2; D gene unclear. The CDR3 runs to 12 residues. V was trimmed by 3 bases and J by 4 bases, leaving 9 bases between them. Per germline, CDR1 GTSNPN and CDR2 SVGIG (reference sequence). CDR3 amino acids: CAWRFGSYGYTF. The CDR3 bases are TGTGCCTGGAGATTCGGGAGCTATGGCTACACCTTC.

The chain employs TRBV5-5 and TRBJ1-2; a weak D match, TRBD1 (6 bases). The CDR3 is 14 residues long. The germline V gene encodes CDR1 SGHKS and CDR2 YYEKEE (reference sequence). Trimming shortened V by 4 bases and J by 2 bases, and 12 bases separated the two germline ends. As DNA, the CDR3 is TGTGCCAGCAGCCTACAGGGTATCAACTATGGCTACACCTTC. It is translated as CASSLQGINYGYTF.

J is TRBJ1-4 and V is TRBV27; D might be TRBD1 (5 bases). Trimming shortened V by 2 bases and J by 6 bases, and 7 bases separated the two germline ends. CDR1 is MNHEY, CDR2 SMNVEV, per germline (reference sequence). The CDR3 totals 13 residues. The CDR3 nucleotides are TGTGCCAGCAGTTTACTAGGGGATGAAAAACTGTTTTTT. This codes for CASSLLGDEKLFF.

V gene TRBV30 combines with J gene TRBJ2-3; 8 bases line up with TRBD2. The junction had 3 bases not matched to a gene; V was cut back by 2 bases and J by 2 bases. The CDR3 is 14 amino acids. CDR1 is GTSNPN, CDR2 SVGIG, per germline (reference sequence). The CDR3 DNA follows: TGTGCCTGGAGTACTAGCGGCCTCACAGATACGCAGTATTTT. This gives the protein CAWSTSGLTDTQYF.

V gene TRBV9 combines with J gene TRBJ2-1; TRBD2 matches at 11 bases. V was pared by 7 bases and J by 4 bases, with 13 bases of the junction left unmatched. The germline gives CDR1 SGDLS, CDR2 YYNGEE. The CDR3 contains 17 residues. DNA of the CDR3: TGTGCCAGCCGCCCCGCGAGGGGGACTAGCGGTTACAATGAGCAGTTCTTC. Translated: CASRPARGTSGYNEQFF.

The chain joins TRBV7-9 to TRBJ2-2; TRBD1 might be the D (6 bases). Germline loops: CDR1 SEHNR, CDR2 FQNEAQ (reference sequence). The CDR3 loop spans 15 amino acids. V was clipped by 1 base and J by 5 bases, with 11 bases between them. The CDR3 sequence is CASSLVWQGTGELFF. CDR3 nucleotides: TGTGCCAGCAGCTTAGTCTGGCAGGGGACCGGGGAGCTGTTTTTT. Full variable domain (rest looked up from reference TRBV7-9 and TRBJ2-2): DTGVSQNPRHKITKRGQNVTFRCDPISEHNRLYWYRQTLGQGPEFLTYFQNEAQLEKSRLLSDRFSAERPKGSFSTLEIQRTEQGDSAMYLCASSLVWQGTGELFFGEGSRLTVL.